This T cell receptor beta chain comes out of a study of OX40 agonist ivuxolimab in advanced cancers. Repertoires were generated with immunoSEQ multiplex PCR, while TCRdb's copy carries only in-frame clones and drops some. The sample gives some 80,000 clones, about 88% of which show up once; 0.65% to 0.8% is in the top ten. The CDR3 extends over 16 amino acids. Germline values: CDR1 KGHSH, CDR2 LQKENI. J lost 1 base, V lost 7 bases, and 11 bases had no gene match. This chain joins TRBV18 and TRBJ2-3, with 7 bases identical to TRBD2. The specimen was CD4+ or CD8+ T cells sorted from blood, collected in a trial of the OX40 agonist ivuxolimab. The receptor's source is an adult with an advanced solid tumor such as melanoma, head and neck, liver or kidney cancer. As DNA, the CDR3 is TGTGCCAGCTTTACCGGCCGGGGAGGGGGCACAGATACGCAGTATTTT. Its translation: CASFTGRGGGTDTQYF.